The 28 T cell receptor beta chains reported below all come from one sample, sequenced in a study of shared clonotypes between healthy human individuals. In the naive CD8 group, cells lacked CD45RO and were positively selected for CCR7, so terminally differentiated effector memory CD45RA+ cells were left out. Assay: immunoSEQ multiplex PCR; the TCRdb copy retains only in-frame clones and omits some. The sample lists over 2,000,000 clones, just under 95% occurring once. The sample comprised naive CD8+ T cells from PBMCs. These receptors were collected from a man between 18 and 35 years old in good health. Some clones in this sample may be carry-over from other donors' samples.

Worth noting for this clone: The junction differs from germline at one of its ends, possibly a read error. V is TRBV29-1 and J is TRBJ2-2; D might be TRBD1 or TRBD2, each matching 5 bases. The CDR3 covers 14 residues. The V gene's germline CDR1 is SQVTM and CDR2 ANQGSEA. The CDR3, as DNA: TGCAGAGTTGAGGGCAGGGAGAGGACCGGGGAGCTGTTTTTT. Translating gives CRVEGRERTGELFF.

CDR3: CASSYNSEADTQYF. The CDR3 DNA follows: TGTGCCAGCAGTTACAACTCGGAGGCAGATACGCAGTATTTT. The V and J genes are TRBV6-5 and TRBJ2-3; tentatively, D is TRBD2 (5 bases). Trimming pared 2 bases from V and 4 bases from J, leaving 10 bases between. Germline CDR1 and CDR2: MNHEY and SVGAGI. The CDR3 is 14 amino acids.

V usage is TRBV10-3 and J usage is TRBJ1-3; D not resolved. CDR1 is ENHRY and CDR2 is SYGVKD in the germline V gene. Trimming left V 7 bases short and J 3 bases short, with 10 bases between. The CDR3 runs 13 residues. The CDR3: CAIMSGDGNTIYF. The CDR3 nucleotides read TGTGCCATCATGTCCGGGGATGGAAACACCATATATTTT.

The chain recombines TRBV5-4 with TRBJ2-2, with D perhaps matching TRBD1 (8 bases). V was shortened by 0 bases and J by 7 bases, with 16 bases between the two germline ends. The germline V gene encodes CDR1 SGHNT and CDR2 YYREEE (reference sequence). The CDR3 has 16 residues. DNA of the CDR3: TGTGCCAGCAGCTTGGACAGGGGGGGTCCGAACGGGGAGCTGTTTTTT. It yields the protein CASSLDRGGPNGELFF.

This clone was counted only a few times. The chain couples TRBV28 to TRBJ2-7, with a weak D call TRBD1 (5 bases). The CDR3 extends over 15 amino acids. Trimming shortened V by 5 bases and J by 4 bases, and 18 bases separated the two germline ends. The germline CDR1 and CDR2 sequences are MDHEN and SYDVKM. CDR3 loop: CASSNTLQVEYEQYF. The CDR3 DNA is TGTGCCAGCAGTAACACATTACAGGTGGAGTACGAGCAGTACTTC.

The CDR3 bases are TGCGCCAGCAGCCCAGACTACAGCTCCTACAATGAGCAGTTCTTC. It codes for CASSPDYSSYNEQFF. The chain is built from TRBV4-3 and TRBJ2-1; possible D gene TRBD2, 5 bases. Germline V gives CDR1 LGHNA, CDR2 YSLEER. This CDR3 has 15 amino acids. Trimming cost V 4 bases and J 0 bases, with 10 bases left between them.

The chain carries TRBV23-1 and TRBJ2-2, with 9 bases aligning to TRBD1. TRBV23-1 counts as an open reading frame of uncertain function. CDR3 size: 15 residues. The junction had 4 bases not matched to a gene; V was cut back by 2 bases and J by 6 bases. The CDR3 sequence: CASSQRDRVAGELFF. Here the CDR3 DNA reads TGCGCCAGCAGTCAAAGGGACAGGGTGGCCGGGGAGCTGTTTTTT.

This clone was recorded once. The J gene is TRBJ2-7, the V gene TRBV19, with D possibly matching TRBD1 (6 bases). The germline V gene encodes CDR1 LNHDA and CDR2 SQIVND (reference sequence). Trimming stripped 3 bases from V and 2 bases from J, with 14 bases between. The CDR3 loop spans 15 amino acids. The CDR3 DNA is TGTGCCAGTAGTATGGGGCAGGGGTTAGCCTACGAGCAGTACTTC. Protein product: CASSMGQGLAYEQYF.

J is TRBJ1-4 and V is TRBV18, with 10 bases lining up with TRBD1. J lost 8 bases, V lost 2 bases, and 5 bases had no gene match. Germline V gene data show CDR1 as KGHSH and CDR2 as LQKENI. This CDR3 spans 15 amino acids. CDR3 loop: CASSPRTGGMEKLFF. The CDR3 DNA reads TGTGCCAGCTCACCAAGGACAGGGGGAATGGAAAAACTGTTTTTT. Filled out from reference TRBV18 and TRBJ1-4, the complete variable domain reads NAGVMQNPRHLVRRRGQEARLRCSPMKGHSHVYWYRQLPEEGLKFMVYLQKENIIDESGMPKERFSAEFPKEGPSILRIQQVVRGDSAAYFCASSPRTGGMEKLFFGSGTQLSVL.

The rearrangement joins TRBV28 to TRBJ2-3; no clear D. This CDR3 region has 14 residues. V was trimmed by 6 bases and J by 4 bases, leaving 14 bases between them. CDR1 and CDR2 from the germline V gene are MDHEN and SYDVKM. In nucleotides, the CDR3 is TGTGCCAGCAGACGCGTCACTAAGGCAGATACGCAGTATTTT. Translated, it gives CASRRVTKADTQYF.

The chain combines TRBV11-2 with TRBJ2-4; weak D call: TRBD2 (6 bases). V was cut by 2 bases and J by 7 bases, with 12 bases left in between. Germline loops: CDR1 SGHAT, CDR2 FQNNGV. This CDR3 is 14 amino acids long. The CDR3 loop is CASSLMAEGNIQYF. CDR3 sequence (DNA): TGTGCCAGCAGCTTAATGGCGGAGGGGAACATTCAGTACTTC.

The gene calls are TRBV4-1 and TRBJ2-3, with a tentative D call TRBD2 (6 bases). Germline-derived CDR1 and CDR2 are MGHRA and YSYEKL. This CDR3 has 16 residues. The V end lost 4 bases, the J end lost 6 bases, and 20 bases lay between the germline ends. The CDR3 spells CASSPEGYENFDTQYF. The CDR3 nucleotides read TGCGCCAGCAGCCCGGAGGGTTACGAGAATTTCGATACGCAGTATTTT.

About this clone itself: Other DNA sequences in this specimen translate into the identical CDR3. This sequence joins TRBV27 and TRBJ2-1; no reliable D call. CDR3 length: 14 residues. The germline V gene encodes CDR1 MNHEY and CDR2 SMNVEV (reference sequence). V was clipped by 6 bases and J by 0 bases, with 9 bases between them. This CDR3 is CASSLDSSYNEQFF. The DNA of the CDR3 is TGTGCCAGCAGCCTGGATAGCTCCTACAATGAGCAGTTCTTC.

In its sample, this clone was seen once. This rearrangement joins TRBV6-6 to TRBJ2-7; D perhaps matches TRBD2 (6 bases). This CDR3 contains 12 residues. Between the trimmed V and J ends, which lost 8 bases and 5 bases, there was a span of 13 bases. The germline V gene encodes CDR1 MNHNY and CDR2 SVGAGI (reference sequence). CDR3 sequence reads: CASGGGRHEQYF. The CDR3 nucleotides are TGTGCCAGCGGTGGAGGGAGGCACGAGCAGTACTTC.

V gene TRBV7-9 combines with J gene TRBJ1-1; maybe TRBD1 (6 bases). This CDR3 is 14 amino acids long. Trimming removed 5 bases at V and 6 bases at J, with 16 bases between. Germline CDR1 and CDR2: SEHNR and FQNEAQ (reference sequence). This CDR3 is CASSENSGAPEAFF. CDR3 sequence (DNA): TGTGCCAGCAGCGAAAACTCAGGGGCCCCTGAAGCTTTCTTT.

The gene calls are TRBV7-2 and TRBJ2-7, with 7 bases that match TRBD2. The CDR3 is made up of 12 amino acids. V was clipped by 5 bases and J by 6 bases; unmatched bases: 4. Germline V lookup: CDR1 SGHTA, CDR2 FQGNSA. The CDR3 here is CASSPRTSEQYF. The CDR3 DNA follows: TGTGCCAGCAGCCCCCGGACTAGCGAGCAGTACTTC.

This CDR3 is CASPDLRDIDGYTF. CDR3 nucleotide sequence: TGTGCCAGCCCTGACCTCCGGGACATCGATGGCTACACCTTC. This chain links TRBV2 with TRBJ1-2, with a weak D call TRBD1 (6 bases). V lost 8 bases and J lost 6, with 19 bases in between. The CDR3 has 14 residues. Germline assignment: CDR1 SNHLY and CDR2 FYNNEI.

V gene TRBV6-4 combines with J gene TRBJ1-5; D not resolved. The CDR3 has 13 amino acids. CDR1 is MRHNA and CDR2 is SNTAGT in the germline V gene. V dropped 10 bases and J dropped 10 bases, with 20 bases sitting between them. CDR3 residues: CATPEPKNSPQHF. In DNA form, the CDR3 reads TGTGCCACCCCGGAACCTAAAAACAGCCCCCAGCATTTT.

The chain uses TRBV2 and TRBJ2-3; possible D gene TRBD2, 6 bases. The V and J ends lost 2 bases and 2 bases respectively, with 8 bases between them. Germline CDR1 is SNHLY and CDR2 is FYNNEI. The CDR3 extends over 14 amino acids. For the CDR3, the DNA is TGTGCCAGCAGTGAATGGAGGGTCACAGATACGCAGTATTTT. This translates into CASSEWRVTDTQYF. Filled out from reference TRBV2 and TRBJ2-3, the complete variable domain reads EPEVTQTPSHQVTQMGQEVILRCVPISNHLYFYWYRQILGQKVEFLVSFYNNEISEKSEIFDDQFSVERPDGSNFTLKIRSTKLEDSAMYFCASSEWRVTDTQYFGPGTRLTVL.

The chain is built from TRBV30 and TRBJ2-1; D gene uncertain. CDR1 GTSNPN and CDR2 SVGIG come from the germline V gene (reference sequence). This CDR3 has 17 amino acids. V shed 4 bases and J shed 0 bases, with 19 bases lying between them. The chain's CDR3 is CAWTGHGITSSYNEQFF. The CDR3 bases are TGTGCCTGGACCGGGCACGGCATAACGAGCTCCTACAATGAGCAGTTCTTC.

The gene calls are TRBV7-8 and TRBJ2-7, with a tentative D call TRBD2 (5 bases). Per germline, CDR1 SGHVS and CDR2 FQNEAQ. V was clipped by 8 bases and J by 0 bases, with 11 bases between them. The CDR3 has 13 amino acids. The CDR3 spells CASRAESSYEQYF. In DNA form, the CDR3 reads TGTGCCAGCCGAGCGGAGAGCTCCTACGAGCAGTACTTC.

V usage is TRBV27 and J usage is TRBJ2-5; TRBD2 agrees at 12 bases. The junction had 10 bases not matched to a gene; V was cut back by 8 bases and J by 0 bases. CDR1 and CDR2 (germline): MNHEY, SMNVEV (reference sequence). CDR3 length: 17 residues. DNA of the CDR3: TGTGCCAGCTCCCTAAGAGGACTAGCGGGGAACCAAGAGACCCAGTACTTC. Translated, it gives CASSLRGLAGNQETQYF.

The J gene is TRBJ1-6, the V gene TRBV27; a weak D match, TRBD1 (5 bases). V lost 3 bases to trimming and J lost 5 bases, with 11 bases between them. The length of the CDR3 is 15 residues. Looked up from germline, CDR1 is MNHEY and CDR2 is SMNVEV (reference sequence). The CDR3 region is CASSFASGNNSPLHF. DNA of the CDR3: TGTGCCAGCAGTTTCGCCTCAGGGAATAATTCACCCCTCCACTTT.

This chain connects TRBV27 to TRBJ2-7; 10 positions match TRBD2. In germline, CDR1 is MNHEY, CDR2 SMNVEV (reference sequence). The CDR3 covers 16 residues. The V and J ends lost 0 bases and 4 bases, in that order; junction bases with no gene match: 6. CDR3 region: CASSLSGLARGYEQYF. The CDR3 DNA sequence: TGTGCCAGCAGTTTATCGGGACTAGCGAGAGGTTACGAGCAGTACTTC.

This sequence joins TRBV7-9 and TRBJ1-2; D remains ambiguous. CDR1 and CDR2 (germline): SEHNR, FQNEAQ (reference sequence). CDR3 length: 19 residues. V gave up 4 bases and J gave up 4 bases, with 28 bases separating them. The CDR3 loop is CASSSLLGLEGSWGYGYTF. As DNA, the CDR3 is TGTGCCAGCAGCTCACTTCTTGGGCTCGAGGGCTCCTGGGGCTATGGCTACACCTTC.

The chain links TRBV5-5 to TRBJ2-1; D gene ambiguous. V gave up 3 bases and J gave up 11 bases, with 12 bases separating them. This CDR3 region has 12 residues. Germline CDR1 is SGHKS and CDR2 is YYEKEE (reference sequence). DNA for the CDR3: TGTGCCAGCAGCTCCAGAACTGATAAGCAGTTCTTC. Encoded protein: CASSSRTDKQFF.

The chain is built from TRBV28 and TRBJ1-5; D might be TRBD1 (6 bases). This CDR3 comprises 15 residues. The germline V and J ends were trimmed by 3 bases and 7 bases, with 16 bases remaining between them. The V gene's germline CDR1 is MDHEN and CDR2 SYDVKM. The CDR3 spells CASSFPRGLTQPQHF. The CDR3 DNA is TGTGCCAGCAGTTTTCCCAGGGGTCTCACCCAGCCCCAGCATTTT. The variable domain in full, with the rest retrieved from reference TRBV28 and TRBJ1-5, is DVKVTQSSRYLVKRTGEKVFLECVQDMDHENMFWYRQDPGLGLRLIYFSYDVKMKEKGDIPEGYSVSREKKERFSLILESASTNQTSMYLCASSFPRGLTQPQHFGDGTRLSIL.

The V gene is TRBV27, the J gene TRBJ2-3; 15 bases fit TRBD2. Per germline, CDR1 MNHEY and CDR2 SMNVEV (reference sequence). The length of the CDR3 is 19 residues. With V trimmed by 0 bases and J by 3 bases, 7 bases remained unmatched. Written as DNA, the CDR3 is TGTGCCAGCAGTTTATCCGCTGGACTAGCGGGAGGGGAGACAGATACGCAGTATTTT. Residues: CASSLSAGLAGGETDTQYF.